Below are 15 T cell receptor beta chains sequenced from a single sample in a study of blood T cells in healthy people across ages. A second roughly 6 to 12 cycle PCR used barcoded and J-beta primers. TCRdb reanalysed the 5' RACE reads using MiXCR and keeps one entry per CDR3 protein. The sample shows 1.5 million to 2 million distinct CDR3 sequences, around 50% of them seen only once. The specimen was blood. These receptors came from a woman between 35 and 50 years old in good health.

This clonotype has only a few counts. The J gene is TRBJ2-3, the V gene TRBV4-1; 11 nucleotides agree with TRBD2. CDR1 and CDR2 from the germline V gene are MGHRA and YSYEKL. The CDR3 is 14 residues long. J gave up 6 bases and V 6 bases, and 5 bases lay outside the gene matches. The CDR3 nucleotides are TGCGCCAGCAGAGGGACTAGCGGACCTGATACGCAGTATTTT. Translation gives CASRGTSGPDTQYF.

The rearrangement uses TRBV7-2 and TRBJ2-5, with TRBD1 matching over 7 bases. V shed 6 bases, J shed 3 bases, and the junction held 10 bases outside the gene matches. Looked up from germline, CDR1 is SGHTA and CDR2 is FQGNSA. The CDR3 sequence is 15 residues long. The CDR3 DNA sequence: TGTGCCAGCAGTCGACAACAGGGGCGGGAAGAGACCCAGTACTTC. Protein: CASSRQQGREETQYF.

The chain employs TRBV29-1 and TRBJ2-7, with 9 bases that match TRBD1. The germline V gene encodes CDR1 SQVTM and CDR2 ANQGSEA. The CDR3 totals 13 residues. V shed 6 bases and J 3 bases; nucleotides not matched to a gene: 6. CDR3 sequence: CSVIGTGFYEQYF. CDR3 nucleotide sequence: TGCAGCGTGATCGGGACAGGGTTCTACGAGCAGTACTTC.

The chain couples TRBV20-1 to TRBJ2-3; 7 bases agree with TRBD2. Germline values: CDR1 DFQATT, CDR2 SNEGSKA (reference sequence). CDR3 length: 14 residues. The V gene end was trimmed by 4 bases and the J gene end by 3 bases; junction bases not matched to a gene: 7. The DNA for the CDR3 is TGCAGTGCTACGGGCGGGGGAGGTACAGATACGCAGTATTTT. This encodes CSATGGGGTDTQYF.

This clonotype was found many times. CDR3 nucleotides: TGTGCCAGCAGCGGGACAGTCTATGGCTACACCTTC. Translated, it gives CASSGTVYGYTF. The rearrangement joins TRBV28 to TRBJ1-2, with 7 bases identical to TRBD1. The CDR3 runs 12 residues. Germline V gene data show CDR1 as MDHEN and CDR2 as SYDVKM. Trimming took 6 bases from V and 4 from J; bases not matched to a gene: 2.

This chain connects TRBV6-5 to TRBJ2-5, with D possibly being TRBD1 (6 bases). The DNA end is a closer match to TRBJ2-7, so the J assignment may be wrong. Germline CDR1 reads MNHEY; CDR2 reads SVGAGI. CDR3 length: 16 amino acids. CDR3 in DNA: TGTGCCAGCAGTTACGGACAGCCCACCCTCTCCTACGAGCAGTACTTC. Translating gives CASSYGQPTLSYEQYF.

The J gene is TRBJ2-1, the V gene TRBV5-1; 12 positions agree with TRBD2. Germline CDR1 SGHRS, CDR2 YFSETQ. Trimming at V came to 0 bases and at J to 4 bases, leaving 2 bases not matched to a gene. CDR3 length: 16 residues. The CDR3 is CASSLATSGGYNEQFF. CDR3 in DNA: TGCGCCAGCAGCTTGGCCACTAGCGGGGGGTACAATGAGCAGTTCTTC.

The sample holds a few counts of this clonotype. This chain uses TRBV3-1 with TRBJ2-3, with D perhaps assigned TRBD1 or TRBD2 (5 bases each). The CDR3 length is 13 residues. Trimming removed 7 bases at V and 6 bases at J, with 14 bases between. Germline CDR1 is LGHDT and CDR2 is YNNKEL (reference sequence). Here the CDR3 DNA reads TGTGCCAGCACCCCCGGGGCGTGGGATACGCAGTATTTT. This encodes CASTPGAWDTQYF.

The chain employs TRBV20-1 and TRBJ2-3; 7 bases fit TRBD1. V lost 5 bases and J lost 7; bases outside the gene matches: 3. The CDR3 contains 11 residues. The germline CDR1 and CDR2 sequences are DFQATT and SNEGSKA (reference sequence). The CDR3 is CSAPRGNTQYF. In DNA, the CDR3 is TGCAGTGCTCCCAGGGGGAATACGCAGTATTTT.

Concerning this clonotype itself: The junction differs from germline at one of its ends, possibly a read error. The rearrangement links TRBV6-5 to TRBJ2-3; D may be TRBD1 or TRBD2 (5 bases each). This CDR3 has 15 residues. Germline V gene data show CDR1 as MNHEY and CDR2 as SVGAGI. The CDR3 sequence is CAGRFLGEASDTQYF. Written as DNA, the CDR3 is TGTGCCGGCAGATTCCTGGGGGAAGCCTCAGATACGCAGTATTTT.

This rearrangement joins TRBV4-3 to TRBJ1-6; D call uncertain. The germline gives CDR1 LGHNA, CDR2 YSLEER. The CDR3 has 16 amino acids. The V and J ends lost 2 bases and 9 bases respectively, with 17 bases between them. The CDR3 DNA follows: TGCGCCAGCAGCCAAAAAACCGGCCTCGGCGGTTCACCCCTCCACTTT. It translates to CASSQKTGLGGSPLHF.

This chain uses TRBV2 with TRBJ2-3; 9 bases are a match to TRBD1. This CDR3 has 16 amino acids. V shed 2 bases and J 2 bases; nucleotides not matched to a gene: 5. Germline CDR1 is SNHLY and CDR2 is FYNNEI. Here the CDR3 DNA reads TGTGCCAGCAGTGAAACCGGGACAGGGTTCACAGATACGCAGTATTTT. Translation gives CASSETGTGFTDTQYF. The whole variable domain, filled in from reference TRBV2 and TRBJ2-3, reads EPEVTQTPSHQVTQMGQEVILRCVPISNHLYFYWYRQILGQKVEFLVSFYNNEISEKSEIFDDQFSVERPDGSNFTLKIRSTKLEDSAMYFCASSETGTGFTDTQYFGPGTRLTVL.

The rearrangement uses TRBV12-3 or TRBV12-4 and TRBJ1-2; 10 positions match TRBD1. This CDR3 is 14 amino acids long. V shed 4 bases and J 8 bases; nucleotides not matched to a gene: 7. CDR3 nucleotide sequence: TGTGCCAGCAGTTCGGGACAGGGGTTATACGGCTACACCTTC. This codes for CASSSGQGLYGYTF.

This chain connects TRBV5-6 to TRBJ2-1, with D unclear. The CDR3 is 14 residues long. Trimming cost V 0 bases and J 8 bases, with 12 bases left between them. Germline CDR1 SGHDT, CDR2 YYEEEE. The CDR3 region is CASSLERVVHEQFF. In DNA, the CDR3 is TGTGCCAGCAGCTTGGAAAGGGTTGTGCATGAGCAGTTCTTC.

The CDR3 bases are TGTGCCAGCAGCCAAGCAGTACTAGCGCTTTTCGGGGAGACCCAGTACTTC. Translated, it gives CASSQAVLALFGETQYF. The chain is built from TRBV14 and TRBJ2-5, with 7 bases fitting TRBD2. The CDR3 extends over 17 amino acids. The V segment lost 1 base and the J segment 5 bases; nucleotides outside the gene matches: 13. CDR1 and CDR2 (germline): SGHDN, FVKESK.